These 30 T cell receptor beta chains were all obtained from the same sample, sequenced in a study of blood T cell repertoires in COVID-19. Produced via immunoSEQ multiplex PCR; TCRdb's table is partial and in-frame only. The repertoire holds around 190,000 clones, 80% to 90% seen once, with almost 5% in the top ten. The sample taken for sequencing was peripheral blood. These receptors all stem from a woman of 80 years or more with acute or convalescent COVID-19.

The chain couples TRBV18 to TRBJ2-3, with a tentative D call TRBD1 (6 bases). Trimming removed 3 bases from V and 2 bases from J, with 12 bases in between. Germline CDR1 reads KGHSH; CDR2 reads LQKENI. CDR3 length: 15 residues. The CDR3 DNA reads as TGTGCCAGCTCACCTTCACAGGGTTCCACAGATACGCAGTATTTT. Translated: CASSPSQGSTDTQYF.

This clone showed up just a few times. The CDR3 spells CSVLLFYGYTF. The CDR3 DNA follows: TGCAGCGTTCTATTGTTCTATGGCTACACCTTC. The chain couples TRBV29-1 to TRBJ1-2; D is ambiguous. Germline CDR1 is SQVTM and CDR2 is ANQGSEA. The CDR3 loop spans 11 amino acids. V lost 5 bases and J 4 bases, leaving 8 bases between the germline ends.

The V and J genes are TRBV28 and TRBJ2-1, with TRBD2 matching over 11 bases. V shed 4 bases and J 4 bases; nucleotides not matched to a gene: 6. CDR1 and CDR2 (germline): MDHEN, SYDVKM. The CDR3 is 16 amino acids. CDR3 sequence (DNA): TGTGCCAGCAGTTCACTTACTAGCGGGAGTTACAATGAGCAGTTCTTC. This encodes CASSSLTSGSYNEQFF.

The rearrangement uses TRBV19 and TRBJ1-2, with D hard to call. The germline gives CDR1 LNHDA, CDR2 SQIVND (reference sequence). V gave up 3 bases and J gave up 8 bases, with 22 bases separating them. The CDR3 consists of 16 residues. As DNA, the CDR3 is TGTGCCAGTAGTATTATGGAGCTCCCGCCCTCGGGAGGCTACACCTTC. This codes for CASSIMELPPSGGYTF.

The chain has TRBV11-2 and TRBJ2-5; no clear D. Looked up from germline, CDR1 is SGHAT and CDR2 is FQNNGV. There are 12 residues in the CDR3. V was cut by 4 bases and J by 5 bases, with 8 bases left in between. The CDR3 sequence is CASSSVPETQYF. The CDR3 region has the DNA TGTGCCAGCAGCTCTGTTCCGGAGACCCAGTACTTC.

The V gene is TRBV9, the J gene TRBJ2-2; 14 nucleotides match TRBD2. This CDR3 is 17 amino acids long. V lost 4 bases to trimming and J lost 5 bases; unmatched junction nucleotides: 7. Germline CDR1 is SGDLS and CDR2 is YYNGEE. The CDR3 coding sequence is TGTGCCAGCAGCAAAGGGACTAGCGGGAGATGGACCGGGGAGCTGTTTTTT. This gives the protein CASSKGTSGRWTGELFF.

The chain employs TRBV5-4 and TRBJ2-3; 9 positions agree with TRBD2. J gave up 1 base and V 2 bases, and 2 bases lay outside the gene matches. The germline V gene has CDR1 SGHNT and CDR2 YYREEE (reference sequence). The CDR3 sequence is 15 residues long. Here the CDR3 DNA reads TGTGCCAGCAGCTTCCGGACTAGCGGCACAGATACGCAGTATTTT. Translating gives CASSFRTSGTDTQYF.

The chain employs TRBV5-1 and TRBJ2-2, with TRBD1 matching 8 bases. Germline V gives CDR1 SGHRS, CDR2 YFSETQ. V lost 6 bases, J lost 1 base, and 17 bases stayed unmatched. There are 19 residues in the CDR3. The CDR3 DNA reads as TGCGCCAGCAAACGGACAGGGACCCCACTAGGGATGAACACCGGGGAGCTGTTTTTT. This encodes CASKRTGTPLGMNTGELFF.

The chain joins TRBV28 to TRBJ2-1; perhaps TRBD2 as D (5 bases). Germline loops: CDR1 MDHEN, CDR2 SYDVKM. V lost 5 bases, J lost 2 bases, and 19 bases lay in between. This CDR3 spans 17 amino acids. CDR3 residues: CASSHGRGAVPYNEQFF. DNA of the CDR3: TGTGCCAGCAGTCACGGCCGGGGAGCGGTTCCCTACAATGAGCAGTTCTTC.

The chain combines TRBV29-1 with TRBJ2-5, with D tentatively TRBD2 (5 bases). This CDR3 region has 12 residues. Trimming shortened V by 2 bases and J by 5 bases, and 9 bases separated the two germline ends. The germline V gene has CDR1 SQVTM and CDR2 ANQGSEA. The DNA for the CDR3 is TGCAGCGTTGAACGCAGAGGGGAGACCCAGTACTTC. Encoded protein: CSVERRGETQYF.

The chain combines TRBV25-1 with TRBJ1-3, with TRBD1 identical over 7 bases. The trim removed 6 bases at V and 4 bases at J, leaving 6 bases unmatched. The CDR3 consists of 14 residues. CDR1 is MGHDK, CDR2 SYGVNS, per germline. The CDR3 sequence: CASRGTVGGNTIYF. CDR3 coding DNA: TGTGCCAGCAGAGGGACAGTCGGGGGAAACACCATATATTTT. Supplemented by reference TRBV25-1 and TRBJ1-3, the full variable domain reads EADIYQTPRYLVIGTGKKITLECSQTMGHDKMYWYQQDPGMELHLIHYSYGVNSTEKGDLSSESTVSRIRTEHFPLTLESARPSHTSQYLCASRGTVGGNTIYFGEGSWLTVV.

The CDR3 sequence: CASSYEGEGNTIYF. For the CDR3, the DNA is TGTGCCAGCAGTTACGAAGGGGAAGGAAACACCATATATTTT. This chain connects TRBV6-5 to TRBJ1-3, with a tentative D call TRBD1 (5 bases). The V end was cut by 2 bases, the J end by 4 bases, with 9 bases between. From germline, CDR1 is MNHEY and CDR2 SVGAGI. CDR3 length: 14 amino acids.

This clone was detected only once. V usage is TRBV27 and J usage is TRBJ1-4; D might be TRBD1 (6 bases). The CDR3 has 14 amino acids. Germline lookup yields CDR1 MNHEY and CDR2 SMNVEV (reference sequence). Trimming took 7 bases from V and 3 from J, leaving 12 bases between them. CDR3 DNA sequence: TGTGCCAGCAAAACACAGGGTTCTAATGAAAAACTGTTTTTT. This sequence encodes CASKTQGSNEKLFF.

This clone was detected a few times. V gene TRBV29-1 combines with J gene TRBJ2-1; D remains unclear. The CDR3 is made up of 12 amino acids. The ends were cut back, 6 bases at V and 7 bases at J, with 13 bases in the middle. The germline gives CDR1 SQVTM, CDR2 ANQGSEA. The CDR3 sequence is CSVGSSWNEQFF. As DNA, the CDR3 is TGCAGCGTCGGTAGTAGCTGGAATGAGCAGTTCTTC.

The chain employs TRBV5-1 and TRBJ2-3, with TRBD1 matching 7 bases. Germline CDR1 is SGHRS and CDR2 is YFSETQ. CDR3 length equals 15 residues. V trimming: 4 bases; J trimming: 4 bases; junction bases outside the gene matches: 9. CDR3 loop: CASSHPGQLPDTQYF. The CDR3 bases are TGCGCCAGCAGCCATCCGGGACAGTTGCCAGATACGCAGTATTTT.

The J gene is TRBJ1-3, the V gene TRBV5-1, with 8 positions matching TRBD1. The CDR3 loop spans 15 amino acids. Germline CDR1 SGHRS, CDR2 YFSETQ. Germline trimming cut 3 bases from V and 4 bases from J; bases unmatched to any gene: 6. CDR3 in amino acids: CASSSRTGLGNTIYF. CDR3 nucleotides: TGCGCCAGCAGCTCTCGGACAGGGCTAGGAAACACCATATATTTT.

The chain uses TRBV5-4 and TRBJ2-5, with 8 bases lining up with TRBD2. The CDR3 spans 15 residues. In germline, CDR1 is SGHNT, CDR2 YYREEE (reference sequence). J was trimmed by 5 bases and V by 4 bases; bases with no gene match: 10. This CDR3 reads CASSTSGSGSETQYF. In DNA form, the CDR3 reads TGTGCCAGCAGCACGAGCGGGAGTGGATCCGAGACCCAGTACTTC.

This CDR3 is CSVDPGGRMSPLFYEQYF. The CDR3 coding sequence is TGCAGCGTTGACCCGGGGGGAAGGATGTCTCCTCTCTTTTACGAGCAGTACTTC. The chain couples TRBV29-1 to TRBJ2-7; 7 bases fit TRBD2. V was pared by 3 bases and J by 4 bases, with 21 bases of the junction left unmatched. This CDR3 spans 18 amino acids. Germline lookup yields CDR1 SQVTM and CDR2 ANQGSEA.

The chain employs TRBV12-3 or TRBV12-4 and TRBJ2-1, with D possibly matching TRBD2 (5 bases). V was shortened by 3 bases and J by 7 bases, with 10 bases between the two germline ends. This CDR3 contains 13 residues. CDR3 DNA sequence: TGTGCCAGCAGTTTGATACTAGGGAATGAGCAGTTCTTC. Translation gives CASSLILGNEQFF.

This clone is a singleton in its sample. The gene calls are TRBV27 and TRBJ2-3; a weak D match, TRBD1 (6 bases). The germline V gene has CDR1 MNHEY and CDR2 SMNVEV (reference sequence). The CDR3 spans 14 residues. This CDR3 reads CPLETGNGTDTQYF. CDR3 DNA: TGTCCCCTGGAGACAGGAAACGGCACAGATACGCAGTATTTT.

Points on this clone: Compared with germline, one end of the junction differs, possibly owing to a read error. The V and J genes are TRBV7-7 and TRBJ2-1, with 7 bases fitting TRBD1. Germline-derived CDR1 and CDR2 are SSHAT and FNYEAQ (reference sequence). CDR3 length: 13 residues. The CDR3 loop is CASSMGQSNEQFF. The CDR3 DNA follows: TGTGCTAGCAGCATGGGACAGAGCAATGAGCAGTTCTTC.

This chain joins TRBV10-3 and TRBJ1-1; D possibly corresponds to TRBD1 (5 bases). The CDR3 is 14 residues long. V was cut by 5 bases and J by 0 bases, with 10 bases left in between. Germline V lookup: CDR1 ENHRY, CDR2 SYGVKD. The DNA for the CDR3 is TGTGCCATCAGTATGACAGCCATGAACACTGAAGCTTTCTTT. It yields the protein CAISMTAMNTEAFF.

CDR3 nucleotide sequence: TGTGCCAGCACCACACAGGGCATGAACACTGAAGCTTTCTTT. Translating it yields CASTTQGMNTEAFF. This chain uses TRBV7-2 with TRBJ1-1; D is possibly TRBD1 (6 bases). CDR3 length equals 14 residues. V lost 7 bases and J 0 bases, leaving 12 bases between the germline ends. Germline values: CDR1 SGHTA, CDR2 FQGNSA.

The chain recombines TRBV7-3 with TRBJ2-5; 9 bases map to TRBD1. The CDR3 loop spans 15 amino acids. CDR1 is SGHTA, CDR2 FQGTGA, per germline. V was pared by 5 bases and J by 0 bases, with 4 bases of the junction left unmatched. The CDR3 loop reads CASSLTGGNQETQYF. The CDR3 nucleotides read TGTGCCAGCAGCCTGACAGGGGGGAACCAAGAGACCCAGTACTTC. The complete variable domain, with remaining parts taken from reference TRBV7-3 and TRBJ2-5, reads GAGVSQTPSNKVTEKGKYVELRCDPISGHTALYWYRQSLGQGPEFLIYFQGTGAADDSGLPNDRFFAVRPEGSVSTLKIQRTERGDSAVYLCASSLTGGNQETQYFGPGTRLLVL.

The chain is built from TRBV6-6 and TRBJ1-5; D call uncertain. This CDR3 spans 16 amino acids. CDR1 MNHNY and CDR2 SVGAGI come from the germline V gene (reference sequence). Trimming shortened V by 6 bases and J by 4 bases, and 19 bases separated the two germline ends. CDR3: CASSPRREALNQPQHF. The CDR3, as DNA: TGTGCCAGCAGCCCTCGCCGTGAAGCCCTAAATCAGCCCCAGCATTTT.

There are a few counts of this clone. The J gene is TRBJ2-2, the V gene TRBV5-1; 8 nucleotides align to TRBD1. In germline, CDR1 is SGHRS, CDR2 YFSETQ. The junction had 3 bases not matched to a gene; V was cut back by 5 bases and J by 3 bases. The CDR3 runs to 14 residues. CDR3 nucleotides: TGCGCCAGCAGTTCGACAGGGGACACCGGGGAGCTGTTTTTT. Amino acids: CASSSTGDTGELFF. Combining the CDR3 with reference TRBV5-1 and TRBJ2-2 gives the whole variable domain KAGVTQTPRYLIKTRGQQVTLSCSPISGHRSVSWYQQTPGQGLQFLFEYFSETQRNKGNFPGRFSGRQFSNSRSEMNVSTLELGDSALYLCASSSTGDTGELFFGEGSRLTVL.

The chain couples TRBV19 to TRBJ1-1, with D possibly being TRBD1 (6 bases). V lost 3 bases, J lost 0 bases, and 14 bases lay in between. Germline V lookup: CDR1 LNHDA, CDR2 SQIVND (reference sequence). The CDR3 length is 16 residues. Here the CDR3 reads CASSIQPQGLNTEAFF. CDR3 in DNA: TGTGCCAGTAGTATTCAGCCACAGGGACTGAACACTGAAGCTTTCTTT.

CDR3: CASKNRPSGNTIYF. CDR3 nucleotide sequence: TGTGCCAGTAAAAACAGGCCCTCTGGAAACACCATATATTTT. This chain connects TRBV19 to TRBJ1-3; D perhaps matches TRBD1 (5 bases). V dropped 7 bases and J dropped 0 bases, with 10 bases sitting between them. The CDR3 consists of 14 residues. Germline V lookup: CDR1 LNHDA, CDR2 SQIVND (reference sequence).

This clone is a singleton in its sample. V and J are TRBV5-8 and TRBJ1-4; D is unclear. This CDR3 is 16 amino acids long. In germline, CDR1 is SGHTS, CDR2 YDEGEE. Trimming took off 5 bases at V and 8 bases at J, with 22 bases between the two ends. The CDR3 DNA follows: TGTGCCAGCAGAATAAGTCTCGGGAACCTAAACGAAAAACTGTTTTTT. Its translation is CASRISLGNLNEKLFF.

This clone was observed once. The V and J genes are TRBV28 and TRBJ1-2, with a possible D match to TRBD1 (5 bases). This CDR3 is built from 14 residues. CDR1 MDHEN and CDR2 SYDVKM come from the germline V gene. V was clipped by 2 bases and J by 8 bases, with 15 bases between them. The CDR3 spells CASSLDRRRGGYTF. The CDR3 nucleotides are TGTGCCAGCAGTTTAGACAGACGTCGCGGAGGCTACACCTTC.